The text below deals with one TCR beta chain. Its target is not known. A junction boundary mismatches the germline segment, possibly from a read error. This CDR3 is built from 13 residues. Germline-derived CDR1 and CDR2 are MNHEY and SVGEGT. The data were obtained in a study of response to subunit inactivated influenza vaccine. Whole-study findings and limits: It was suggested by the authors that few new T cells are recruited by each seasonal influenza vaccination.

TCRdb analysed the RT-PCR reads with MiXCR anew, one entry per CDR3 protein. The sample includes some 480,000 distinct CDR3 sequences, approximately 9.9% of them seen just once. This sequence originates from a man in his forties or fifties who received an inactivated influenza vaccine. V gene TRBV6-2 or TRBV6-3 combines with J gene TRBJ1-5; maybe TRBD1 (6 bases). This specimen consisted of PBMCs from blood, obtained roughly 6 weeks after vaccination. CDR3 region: CASSKQGGQHQHF. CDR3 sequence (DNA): TGTGCCAGCAGCAAACAGGGTGGACAGCACCAGCATTTT.